This T cell receptor (beta chain) was obtained from a study of T cells expressing NK-cell markers (dated by TCRdb to about 2020). Background on the whole study: Roughly 8 donors provided sorted CD3+CD56+NKG2C+, CD3+CD56+NKG2C- and CD3+CD56-NKG2C+ T-cell subsets, whose TCR beta-chain repertoires were profiled. The study sequenced eight donors, all healthy volunteers chosen at random: three men and five women. Illumina HiSeq 2000/2500, MiSeq or NextSeq was used to sequence libraries as 2 x 150 bp reads. Seven of the eight sequenced donors were HCMV-seropositive and one was HCMV-seronegative.

HCMV-specific IgG was detected in serum with a commercial ELISA kit to determine HCMV serostatus. Ficoll density gradient centrifugation was used to isolate peripheral blood mononuclear cells from blood. Concerning this clonotype: No antigen is known for it.

Sequences MNHEY (CDR1) and SVGEGT (CDR2) are obtained from the germline V gene. Measured from the cysteine to the phenylalanine, the CDR3 is 13 residues long. No DNA has been recorded. Overall study results and their limits: For several donors, the dominant CD3+CD56+NKG2C+ clonotypes were among the top 10 CD8+ clonotypes and accounted for 1.0-7.0% of CD8+ T cells. Those dominant clonotypes were again the most abundant among CD3+CD56-NKG2C+ cells in a few donors, at roughly 25-65%. Whether the expanded NKG2C-expressing T cell clones were specific for HCMV antigens remained unclear.

These reads were obtained on an Illumina HiSeq 2000. The TCR beta cDNA libraries were made using 5'RACE template switching, a step that added both a universal primer site and unique molecular identifiers. Synthesis of cDNA was primed from the TCR beta constant segment and was followed by two consecutive PCR amplification steps. Per the authors' processing: MIGEC was used to demultiplex reads and group reads by UMI, and MiTCR was used to assemble and quantify clonotypes. To exclude erroneous sequences, any TCR cDNA sequence not supported by at least two reads was discarded. The tcR package was used for downstream repertoire analysis, with clonotypes matched between fractions based on CDR3 nucleotide sequence plus V segment. VDJmatch was used to annotate antigen specificity against VDJdb, with one amino acid substitution in CDR3 allowed. TCRdb reprocessed the reads; each CDR3 protein sequence makes one entry, and DNA is unavailable. Clone size and V and J calls follow TCRdb, not the original study. The data table for this sample lists hundreds of thousands of distinct CDR3 sequences. The ten most abundant clones make up about 4% of the sample.

Material: blood T cells: a sorted CD56 or NKG2C T cell subset, CD4+ or CD8+ T cells, or bulk PBMC T cells (not recorded which). The TCR comes from a woman between 18 and 70 years old in good health. The chain is made from TRBV6-2 or TRBV6-3 and TRBJ1-1; TCRdb's assignment of TRBD1 cannot be checked, as there is no DNA. The CDR3 reads CASSGQAYTEAFF.